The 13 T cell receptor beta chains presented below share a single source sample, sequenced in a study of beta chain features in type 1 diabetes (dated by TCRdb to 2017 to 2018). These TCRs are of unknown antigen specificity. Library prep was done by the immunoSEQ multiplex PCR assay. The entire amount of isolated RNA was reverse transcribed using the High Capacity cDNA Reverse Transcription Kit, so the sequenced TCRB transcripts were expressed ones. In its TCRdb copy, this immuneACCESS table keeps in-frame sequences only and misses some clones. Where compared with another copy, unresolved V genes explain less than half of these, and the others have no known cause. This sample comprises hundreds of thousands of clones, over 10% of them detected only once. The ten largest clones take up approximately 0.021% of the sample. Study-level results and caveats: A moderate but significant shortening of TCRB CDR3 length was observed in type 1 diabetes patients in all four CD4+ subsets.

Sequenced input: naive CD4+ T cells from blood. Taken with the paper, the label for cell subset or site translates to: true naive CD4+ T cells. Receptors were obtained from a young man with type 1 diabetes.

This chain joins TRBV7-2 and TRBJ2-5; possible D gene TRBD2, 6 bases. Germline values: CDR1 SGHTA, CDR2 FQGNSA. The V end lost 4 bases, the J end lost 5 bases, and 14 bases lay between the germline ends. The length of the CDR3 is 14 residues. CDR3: CASSSPSGGETQYF. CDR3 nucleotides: TGTGCCAGCAGCTCCCCCAGTGGAGGGGAGACCCAGTACTTC.

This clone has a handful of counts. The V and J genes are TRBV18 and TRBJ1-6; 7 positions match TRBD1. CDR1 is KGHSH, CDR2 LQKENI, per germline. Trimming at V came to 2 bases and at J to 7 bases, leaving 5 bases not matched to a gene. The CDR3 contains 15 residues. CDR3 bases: TGTGCCAGCTCACCAACAGGGGCGCCAAATTCACCCCTCCACTTT. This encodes CASSPTGAPNSPLHF.

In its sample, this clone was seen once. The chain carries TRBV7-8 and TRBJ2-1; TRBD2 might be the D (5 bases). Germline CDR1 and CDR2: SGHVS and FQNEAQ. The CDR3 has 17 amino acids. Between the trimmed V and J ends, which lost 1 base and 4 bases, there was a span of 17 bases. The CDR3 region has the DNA TGTGCCAGCAGCTTAGGAGGTGGAGCGGCCCAATACAATGAGCAGTTCTTC. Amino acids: CASSLGGGAAQYNEQFF.

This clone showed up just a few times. The CDR3 loop reads CASSSDRKNTEAFF. The CDR3 DNA is TGTGCCAGCAGCTCCGACAGAAAGAACACTGAAGCTTTCTTT. The genes are TRBV13 and TRBJ1-1; a weak D match, TRBD1 (5 bases). The germline V gene has CDR1 PRHDT and CDR2 FYEKMQ (reference sequence). The CDR3 is 14 residues long. V was cut by 4 bases and J by 1 base, with 10 bases left in between. The full variable domain, in which reference TRBV13 and TRBJ1-1 provide the parts outside the CDR3, is AAGVIQSPRHLIKEKRETATLKCYPIPRHDTVYWYQQGPGQDPQFLISFYEKMQSDKGSIPDRFSAQQFSDYHSELNMSSLELGDSALYFCASSSDRKNTEAFFGQGTRLTVV.

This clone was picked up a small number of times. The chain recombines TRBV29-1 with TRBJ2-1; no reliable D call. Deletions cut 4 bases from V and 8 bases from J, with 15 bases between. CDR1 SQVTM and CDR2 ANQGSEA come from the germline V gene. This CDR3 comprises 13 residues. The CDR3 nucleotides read TGCAGCGTTGTAAGGGCCACGACCTATGAGCAGTTCTTC. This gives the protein CSVVRATTYEQFF.

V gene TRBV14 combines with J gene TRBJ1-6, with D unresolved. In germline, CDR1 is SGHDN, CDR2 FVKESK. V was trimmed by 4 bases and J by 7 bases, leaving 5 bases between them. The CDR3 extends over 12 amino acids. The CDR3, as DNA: TGTGCCAGCAGCCGAACGAATTCACCCCTCCACTTT. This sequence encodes CASSRTNSPLHF.

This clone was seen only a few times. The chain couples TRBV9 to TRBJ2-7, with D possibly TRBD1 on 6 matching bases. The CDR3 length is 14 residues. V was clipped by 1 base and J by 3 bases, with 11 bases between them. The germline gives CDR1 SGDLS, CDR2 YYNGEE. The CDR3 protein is CASSVISGDYEQYF. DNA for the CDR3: TGTGCCAGCAGCGTAATTTCAGGGGACTACGAGCAGTACTTC. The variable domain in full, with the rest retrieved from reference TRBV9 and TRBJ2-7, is DSGVTQTPKHLITATGQRVTLRCSPRSGDLSVYWYQQSLDQGLQFLIQYYNGEERAKGNILERFSAQQFPDLHSELNLSSLELGDSALYFCASSVISGDYEQYFGPGTRLTVT.

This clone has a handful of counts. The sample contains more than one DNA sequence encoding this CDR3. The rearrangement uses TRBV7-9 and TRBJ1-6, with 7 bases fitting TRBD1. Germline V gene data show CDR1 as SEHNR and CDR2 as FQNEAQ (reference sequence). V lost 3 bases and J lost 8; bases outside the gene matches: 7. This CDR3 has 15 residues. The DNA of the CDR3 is TGTGCCAGCAGCTTGGAGGGGGCTGGGGATTCACCCCTCCACTTT. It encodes CASSLEGAGDSPLHF.

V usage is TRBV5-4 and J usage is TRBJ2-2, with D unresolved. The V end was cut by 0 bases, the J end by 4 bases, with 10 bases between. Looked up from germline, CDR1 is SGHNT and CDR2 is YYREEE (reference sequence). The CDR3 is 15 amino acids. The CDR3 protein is CASSLAVASTGELFF. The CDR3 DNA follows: TGTGCCAGCAGCTTGGCGGTGGCGAGCACCGGGGAGCTGTTTTTT.

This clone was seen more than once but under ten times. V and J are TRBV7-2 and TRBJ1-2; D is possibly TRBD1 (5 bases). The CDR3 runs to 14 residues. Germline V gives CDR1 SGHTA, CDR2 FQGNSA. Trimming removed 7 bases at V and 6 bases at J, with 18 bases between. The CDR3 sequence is CASTLSRGLNGYTF. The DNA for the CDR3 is TGTGCCAGCACCCTTAGTAGGGGTTTGAATGGCTACACCTTC.

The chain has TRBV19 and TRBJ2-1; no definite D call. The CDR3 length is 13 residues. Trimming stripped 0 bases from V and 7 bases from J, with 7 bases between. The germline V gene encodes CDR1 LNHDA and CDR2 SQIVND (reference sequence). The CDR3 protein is CASSIEVGNEQFF. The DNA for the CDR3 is TGTGCCAGTAGTATAGAGGTAGGGAATGAGCAGTTCTTC.

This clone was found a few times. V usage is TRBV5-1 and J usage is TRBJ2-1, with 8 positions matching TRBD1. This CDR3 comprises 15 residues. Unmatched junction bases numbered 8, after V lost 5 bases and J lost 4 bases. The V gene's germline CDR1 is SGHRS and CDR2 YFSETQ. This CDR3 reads CASRAGTGGYNEQFF. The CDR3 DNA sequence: TGCGCCAGCAGGGCCGGGACAGGTGGATACAATGAGCAGTTCTTC.

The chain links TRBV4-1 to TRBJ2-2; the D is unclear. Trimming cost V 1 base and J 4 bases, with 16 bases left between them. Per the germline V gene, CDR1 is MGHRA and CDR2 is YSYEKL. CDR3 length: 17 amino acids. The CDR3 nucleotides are TGCGCCAGCAGCCAAGTTAGTCGGGCAGACTTCACCGGGGAGCTGTTTTTT. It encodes CASSQVSRADFTGELFF.